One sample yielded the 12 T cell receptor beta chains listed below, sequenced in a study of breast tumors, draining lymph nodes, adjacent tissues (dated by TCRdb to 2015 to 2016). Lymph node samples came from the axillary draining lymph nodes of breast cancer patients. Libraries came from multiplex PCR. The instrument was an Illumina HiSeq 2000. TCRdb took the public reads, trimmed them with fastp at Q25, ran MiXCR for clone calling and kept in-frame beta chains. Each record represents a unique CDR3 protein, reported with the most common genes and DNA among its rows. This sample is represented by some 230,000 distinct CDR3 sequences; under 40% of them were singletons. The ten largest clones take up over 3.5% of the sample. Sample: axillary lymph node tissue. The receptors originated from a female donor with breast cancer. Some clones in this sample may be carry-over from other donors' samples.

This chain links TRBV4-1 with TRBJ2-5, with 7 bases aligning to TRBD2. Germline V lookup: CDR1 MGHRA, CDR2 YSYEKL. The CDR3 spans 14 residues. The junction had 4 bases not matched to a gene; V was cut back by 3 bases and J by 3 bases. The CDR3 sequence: CASSQSAGEETQYF. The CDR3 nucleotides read TGCGCCAGCAGCCAGTCCGCGGGGGAAGAGACCCAGTACTTC.

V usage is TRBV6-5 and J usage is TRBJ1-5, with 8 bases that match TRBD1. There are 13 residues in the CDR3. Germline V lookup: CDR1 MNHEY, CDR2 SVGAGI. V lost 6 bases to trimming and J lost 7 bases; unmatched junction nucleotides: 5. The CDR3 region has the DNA TGTGCCAGCAGGCCCACAGGGGGACAGCCCCAGCATTTT. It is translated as CASRPTGGQPQHF.

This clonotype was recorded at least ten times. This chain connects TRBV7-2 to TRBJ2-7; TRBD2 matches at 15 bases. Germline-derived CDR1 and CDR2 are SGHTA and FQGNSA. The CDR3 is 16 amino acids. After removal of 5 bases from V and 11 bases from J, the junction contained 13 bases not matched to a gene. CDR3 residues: CASSPRNPGLAGGKYF. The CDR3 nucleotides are TGTGCCAGCAGCCCACGGAACCCGGGACTAGCGGGGGGAAAGTACTTC.

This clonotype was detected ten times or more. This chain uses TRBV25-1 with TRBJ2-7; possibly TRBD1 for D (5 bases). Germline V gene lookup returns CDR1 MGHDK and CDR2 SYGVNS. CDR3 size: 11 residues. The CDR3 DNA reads TGTGGGTCCCAGGGCGGCTACGAGCAGTACTTC. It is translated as CGSQGGYEQYF.

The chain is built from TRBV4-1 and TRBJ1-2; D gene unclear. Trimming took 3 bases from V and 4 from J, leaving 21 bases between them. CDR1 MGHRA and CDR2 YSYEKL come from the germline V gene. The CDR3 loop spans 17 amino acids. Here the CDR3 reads CASSQAASGEVGYGYTF. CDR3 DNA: TGCGCCAGCAGCCAGGCCGCAAGCGGGGAGGTCGGCTATGGCTACACCTTC.

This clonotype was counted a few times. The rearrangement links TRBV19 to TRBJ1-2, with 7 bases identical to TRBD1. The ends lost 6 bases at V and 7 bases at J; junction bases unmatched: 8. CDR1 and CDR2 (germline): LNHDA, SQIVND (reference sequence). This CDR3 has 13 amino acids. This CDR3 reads CASSPTGLGGYTF. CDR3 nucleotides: TGTGCCAGTAGCCCGACAGGGCTCGGTGGCTACACCTTC.

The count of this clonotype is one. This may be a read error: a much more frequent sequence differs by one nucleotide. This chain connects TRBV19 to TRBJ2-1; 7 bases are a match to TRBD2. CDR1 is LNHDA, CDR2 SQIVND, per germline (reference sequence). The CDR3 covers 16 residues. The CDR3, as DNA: TGTGCCAGTAGTCCTAGCGGCCAGGGCCCCTACAATGAGCAGTCCTTC. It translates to CASSPSGQGPYNEQSF.

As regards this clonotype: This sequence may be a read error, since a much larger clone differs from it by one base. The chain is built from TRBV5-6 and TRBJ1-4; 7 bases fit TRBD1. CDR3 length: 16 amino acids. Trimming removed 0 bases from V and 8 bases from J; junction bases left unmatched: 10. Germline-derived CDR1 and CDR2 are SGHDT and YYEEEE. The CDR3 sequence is CASSLEGGRGNEKLFF. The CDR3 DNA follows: TGTGCCAGCAGCTTGGAGGGGGGCAGGGGGAACGAAAAACTGTTTTTT.

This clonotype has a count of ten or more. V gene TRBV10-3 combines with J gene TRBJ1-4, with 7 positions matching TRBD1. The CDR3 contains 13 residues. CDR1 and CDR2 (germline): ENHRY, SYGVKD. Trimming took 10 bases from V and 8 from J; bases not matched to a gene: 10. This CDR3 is CATTTGWGEKLFF. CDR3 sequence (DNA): TGTGCCACGACGACAGGGTGGGGCGAAAAACTGTTTTTT.

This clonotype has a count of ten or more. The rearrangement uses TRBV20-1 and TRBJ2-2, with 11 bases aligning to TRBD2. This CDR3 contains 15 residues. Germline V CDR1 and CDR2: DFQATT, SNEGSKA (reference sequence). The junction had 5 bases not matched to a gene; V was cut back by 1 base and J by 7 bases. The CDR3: CSARVAGGPHGELFF. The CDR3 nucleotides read TGCAGTGCTAGAGTAGCGGGAGGGCCTCACGGGGAGCTGTTTTTT.

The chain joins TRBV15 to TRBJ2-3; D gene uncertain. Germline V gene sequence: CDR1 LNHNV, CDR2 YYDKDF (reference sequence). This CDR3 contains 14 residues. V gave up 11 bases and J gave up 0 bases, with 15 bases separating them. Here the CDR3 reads CAAGRPQSTDTQYF. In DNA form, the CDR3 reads TGTGCCGCCGGCAGACCACAAAGCACAGATACGCAGTATTTT.

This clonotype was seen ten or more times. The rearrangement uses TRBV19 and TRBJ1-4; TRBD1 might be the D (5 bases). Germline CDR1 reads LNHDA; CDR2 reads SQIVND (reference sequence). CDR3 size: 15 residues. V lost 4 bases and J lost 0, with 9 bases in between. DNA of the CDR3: TGTGCCAGTAGTACTTACAGGTCAACTAATGAAAAACTGTTTTTT. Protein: CASSTYRSTNEKLFF.